The next 27 T cell receptor beta chains were all read from a single sample in a study of identical twins' blood T cells. TCRdb analysed the 5' RACE reads with MiXCR anew, one entry per CDR3 protein. The table has fewer than 450,000 distinct CDR3 sequences, about 28% seen once. Input material: PBMCs. The source of these receptors is a woman aged 18-50 years in good health.

V is TRBV7-8 and J is TRBJ1-2; D is perhaps TRBD1 (6 bases). V lost 6 bases and J 4 bases, leaving 18 bases between the germline ends. Germline CDR1 SGHVS, CDR2 FQNEAQ. This CDR3 comprises 15 residues. CDR3 nucleotide sequence: TGTGCCAGCAGTCCACGGGGGCACGGCGGCTATGGCTACACCTTC. Translating gives CASSPRGHGGYGYTF.

This clonotype has a count of ten or more. In DNA, the CDR3 is TGTGCCAGCAGCTGGACAGGGTCCGGGGAGCTGTTTTTT. Translating it yields CASSWTGSGELFF. J is TRBJ2-2 and V is TRBV7-9; 8 bases map to TRBD1. CDR1 SEHNR and CDR2 FQNEAQ come from the germline V gene (reference sequence). J gave up 6 bases and V 4 bases, and 1 base lay outside the gene matches. The CDR3 spans 13 residues. The entire variable domain, with the rest obtained from reference TRBV7-9 and TRBJ2-2, is as follows: DTGVSQNPRHKITKRGQNVTFRCDPISEHNRLYWYRQTLGQGPEFLTYFQNEAQLEKSRLLSDRFSAERPKGSFSTLEIQRTEQGDSAMYLCASSWTGSGELFFGEGSRLTVL.

This sequence joins TRBV5-1 and TRBJ2-2; 12 bases are a match to TRBD2. The J segment lost 6 bases and the V segment lost 0 bases, leaving 0 bases of the junction unmatched. Per germline, CDR1 SGHRS and CDR2 YFSETQ. This CDR3 spans 15 amino acids. DNA of the CDR3: TGCGCCAGCAGCTTGGGACTAGCGGGAGCCGGGGAGCTGTTTTTT. It translates to CASSLGLAGAGELFF.

Note on this clonotype: Given a much more abundant clone one base away, this may be a read error. The chain has TRBV2 and TRBJ1-2; 7 nucleotides line up with TRBD1. This CDR3 region has 15 residues. Germline CDR1 is SNHLY and CDR2 is FYNNEI. The CDR3 here is CAGRGRVQGNYGYTF. The CDR3 DNA sequence: TGTGCCGGCAGGGGGAGGGTACAGGGAAACTATGGCTACACCTTC.

The chain combines TRBV19 with TRBJ2-2, with no clear D. This CDR3 contains 14 residues. CDR1 and CDR2 (germline): LNHDA, SQIVND (reference sequence). The V gene lost 1 base and the J gene lost 6 bases, with 9 bases spanning the gap. The CDR3 loop reads CASSIVSKSGELFF. CDR3 sequence (DNA): TGTGCCAGTAGTATAGTGTCGAAATCCGGGGAGCTGTTTTTT.

This clonotype has ten or more counts. The V and J genes are TRBV19 and TRBJ1-1, with D perhaps matching TRBD1 (5 bases). Per the germline V gene, CDR1 is LNHDA and CDR2 is SQIVND (reference sequence). V was clipped by 2 bases and J by 4 bases, with 8 bases between them. CDR3 length equals 13 residues. In DNA, the CDR3 is TGTGCCAGTAGTATAAGGGGAGCCACTGAAGCTTTCTTT. Its translation: CASSIRGATEAFF.

This rearrangement joins TRBV28 to TRBJ2-3; 11 bases fit TRBD2. The CDR3 consists of 17 residues. V shed 5 bases and J 2 bases; nucleotides not matched to a gene: 9. Germline loops: CDR1 MDHEN, CDR2 SYDVKM. Here the CDR3 DNA reads TGTGCCAGCAGTCCCGACCTAGCGGGAGGACACACAGATACGCAGTATTTT. This translates into CASSPDLAGGHTDTQYF.

This clonotype was observed a single time. The junction does not match germline at one end; this may be a read error. The chain joins TRBV7-2 to TRBJ2-2; D is ambiguous. The CDR3 has 14 amino acids. Germline CDR1 reads SGHTA; CDR2 reads FQGNSA. The CDR3 DNA reads TGTGCCTGCAGCTTCTCCGTGAGGACCGGGGAGCTGTTTTTT. Its translation: CACSFSVRTGELFF. Drawing the rest from reference TRBV7-2 and TRBJ2-2, the complete variable domain is GAGVSQSPSNKVTEKGKDVELRCDPISGHTALYWYRQSLGQGLEFLIYFQGNSAPDKSGLPSDRFSAERTGGSVSTLTIQRTQQEDSAVYLCACSFSVRTGELFFGEGSRLTVL.

This clonotype was seen at least ten times. CDR3 in amino acids: CASSVTGPGELFF. The CDR3 DNA follows: TGTGCCAGCAGTGTGACAGGTCCCGGGGAGCTGTTTTTT. The chain has TRBV27 and TRBJ2-2; D might be TRBD1 (6 bases). The CDR3 is 13 amino acids. The ends were cut back, 5 bases at V and 6 bases at J, with 10 bases in the middle. Germline CDR1 and CDR2: MNHEY and SMNVEV (reference sequence).

This chain links TRBV13 with TRBJ2-7; no reliable D call. The CDR3 is made up of 15 amino acids. The V and J ends lost 0 bases and 2 bases respectively, with 11 bases between them. Germline V lookup: CDR1 PRHDT, CDR2 FYEKMQ (reference sequence). This chain's CDR3 is CASSLGVGPPYEQYF. In nucleotides, the CDR3 is TGTGCCAGCAGCTTAGGGGTAGGTCCCCCCTACGAGCAGTACTTC.

The V call is TRBV14, the J call TRBJ2-1; possibly TRBD2 for D (7 bases). The V end lost 0 bases, the J end lost 8 bases, and 17 bases lay between the germline ends. The CDR3 covers 16 residues. CDR1 is SGHDN, CDR2 FVKESK, per germline. The DNA of the CDR3 is TGTGCCAGCAGCCAAGATCGGGGGGCGTCCCGGGATGAGCAGTTCTTC. Protein product: CASSQDRGASRDEQFF. The variable domain in full, completed from reference TRBV14 and TRBJ2-1, reads EAGVTQFPSHSVIEKGQTVTLRCDPISGHDNLYWYRRVMGKEIKFLLHFVKESKQDESGMPNNRFLAERTGGTYSTLKVQPAELEDSGVYFCASSQDRGASRDEQFFGPGTRLTVL.

This clonotype was found a few times. The chain carries TRBV10-1 and TRBJ2-1, with a weak D call TRBD2 (6 bases). From germline, CDR1 is WNHNN and CDR2 SYGVQD (reference sequence). This CDR3 comprises 14 residues. Deletions cut 5 bases from V and 4 bases from J, with 12 bases between. The CDR3 sequence is CASSTSFEYNEQFF. In nucleotides, the CDR3 is TGCGCCAGCAGTACTAGCTTTGAGTACAATGAGCAGTTCTTC.

The V gene is TRBV10-3, the J gene TRBJ1-3; D is uncertain. CDR3 size: 14 residues. Trimming left V 9 bases short and J 4 bases short, with 16 bases between. In germline, CDR1 is ENHRY, CDR2 SYGVKD. As DNA, the CDR3 is TGTGCCATTACCAATCGCTCGGGAGGAAACACCATATATTTT. Translating gives CAITNRSGGNTIYF.

This clonotype was detected ten times or more. The J gene is TRBJ2-7, the V gene TRBV29-1; D unresolved. V was cut by 6 bases and J by 1 base, with 13 bases left in between. There are 13 residues in the CDR3. The V gene's germline CDR1 is SQVTM and CDR2 ANQGSEA. The DNA for the CDR3 is TGCAGCGTACTCCACACAGATTCCTACGAGCAGTACTTC. It specifies CSVLHTDSYEQYF.

This chain joins TRBV20-1 and TRBJ2-2; tentatively, D is TRBD2 (5 bases). The V end lost 3 bases, the J end lost 2 bases, and 16 bases lay between the germline ends. Germline V lookup: CDR1 DFQATT, CDR2 SNEGSKA (reference sequence). CDR3 length: 16 amino acids. As DNA, the CDR3 is TGCAGTGCTAGCCTACCGGGGTTAAGAAACACCGGGGAGCTGTTTTTT. Translated: CSASLPGLRNTGELFF.

The CDR3 DNA is TGCAGTGCTAGAGCGGGACAGAGGAACACTGAAGCTTTCTTT. Encoded protein: CSARAGQRNTEAFF. This chain connects TRBV20-1 to TRBJ1-1, with 7 bases fitting TRBD1. The CDR3 sequence is 14 residues long. V lost 1 base, J lost 1 base, and 3 bases stayed unmatched. Germline CDR1 and CDR2: DFQATT and SNEGSKA (reference sequence).

This clonotype has a handful of counts. The chain joins TRBV20-1 to TRBJ1-5; 9 bases line up with TRBD1. The CDR3 is made up of 13 amino acids. The trim removed 3 bases at V and 7 bases at J, leaving 4 bases unmatched. Germline V gene sequence: CDR1 DFQATT, CDR2 SNEGSKA (reference sequence). CDR3 region: CSASRDREQPQHF. The CDR3 DNA is TGCAGTGCTAGCCGGGACAGGGAACAGCCCCAGCATTTT.

The chain couples TRBV7-9 to TRBJ1-1; D is unclear. The CDR3 covers 13 residues. The germline V gene has CDR1 SEHNR and CDR2 FQNEAQ (reference sequence). V dropped 3 bases and J dropped 3 bases, with 8 bases sitting between them. This chain's CDR3 is CASSLQVDTEAFF. CDR3 sequence (DNA): TGTGCCAGCAGCTTGCAGGTTGACACTGAAGCTTTCTTT.

This clonotype was found a few times. The gene calls are TRBV12-5 and TRBJ1-1; 7 bases line up with TRBD1. The CDR3 is made up of 13 amino acids. CDR1 is LGHNT and CDR2 is FRNRAP in the germline V gene. V lost 6 bases to trimming and J lost 1 base; unmatched junction nucleotides: 2. As DNA, the CDR3 is TGTGCTAGTGGCGACAGGGAGAACACTGAAGCTTTCTTT. Protein product: CASGDRENTEAFF. The full variable domain, in which reference TRBV12-5 and TRBJ1-1 provide the parts outside the CDR3, is DARVTQTPRHKVTEMGQEVTMRCQPILGHNTVFWYRQTMMQGLELLAYFRNRAPLDDSGMPKDRFSAEMPDATLATLKIQPSEPRDSAVYFCASGDRENTEAFFGQGTRLTVV.

V is TRBV3-1 and J is TRBJ1-2; D gene uncertain. CDR1 LGHDT and CDR2 YNNKEL come from the germline V gene (reference sequence). Trimming removed 0 bases from V and 0 bases from J, with 8 bases in between. This CDR3 contains 15 residues. CDR3 protein: CASSQEGAPNYGYTF. For the CDR3, the DNA is TGTGCCAGCAGCCAAGAAGGAGCTCCTAACTATGGCTACACCTTC.

This clonotype was counted a few times. The gene calls are TRBV29-1 and TRBJ1-2, with 7 bases lining up with TRBD1. Per the germline V gene, CDR1 is SQVTM and CDR2 is ANQGSEA. The junction had 5 bases not matched to a gene; V was cut back by 7 bases and J by 3 bases. The CDR3 covers 12 residues. This CDR3 is CSAEGADYGYTF. Here the CDR3 DNA reads TGCAGCGCCGAGGGGGCAGACTATGGCTACACCTTC.

Only a few counts were recorded for this clonotype. This chain uses TRBV12-5 with TRBJ1-1; TRBD1 is a possible D gene (5 bases). The V gene lost 3 bases and the J gene lost 4 bases, with 12 bases spanning the gap. The CDR3 covers 14 residues. The V gene's germline CDR1 is LGHNT and CDR2 FRNRAP. The CDR3 here is CASGFGGGGTEAFF. The CDR3, as DNA: TGTGCTAGTGGTTTTGGGGGTGGCGGCACTGAAGCTTTCTTT.

V usage is TRBV20-1 and J usage is TRBJ1-1, with D possibly TRBD1 on 6 matching bases. The CDR3 totals 14 residues. Germline V gene data show CDR1 as DFQATT and CDR2 as SNEGSKA (reference sequence). V was shortened by 1 base and J by 3 bases, with 12 bases between the two germline ends. The CDR3 region has the DNA TGCAGTGCTAGAGCTCCTAACAGGGACACTGAAGCTTTCTTT. It encodes CSARAPNRDTEAFF.

This sequence joins TRBV7-2 and TRBJ1-1; D unclear. This CDR3 spans 16 amino acids. Trimming took 3 bases from V and 0 from J, leaving 14 bases between them. Germline CDR1 and CDR2: SGHTA and FQGNSA. The CDR3 is CASSLFSSGLNTEAFF. The DNA of the CDR3 is TGTGCCAGCAGCTTGTTTTCGAGCGGGCTGAACACTGAAGCTTTCTTT. The full variable domain, completed using reference TRBV7-2 and TRBJ1-1, is GAGVSQSPSNKVTEKGKDVELRCDPISGHTALYWYRQSLGQGLEFLIYFQGNSAPDKSGLPSDRFSAERTGGSVSTLTIQRTQQEDSAVYLCASSLFSSGLNTEAFFGQGTRLTVV.

The V gene is TRBV5-1, the J gene TRBJ1-1; D perhaps matches TRBD1 (6 bases). Germline CDR1 reads SGHRS; CDR2 reads YFSETQ. Trimming left V 3 bases short and J 1 base short, with 13 bases between. The CDR3 is made up of 15 amino acids. CDR3 DNA: TGCGCCAGCAGCTCCTCCGGGACACAGAACACTGAAGCTTTCTTT. Its translation: CASSSSGTQNTEAFF.

The CDR3 bases are TGTGCCAGCAGTGAAGCACAGGGGATCTACGAGCAGTACTTC. This sequence encodes CASSEAQGIYEQYF. The chain links TRBV2 to TRBJ2-7, with 7 bases matching TRBD1. The V segment lost 0 bases and the J segment 3 bases; nucleotides outside the gene matches: 2. The germline gives CDR1 SNHLY, CDR2 FYNNEI. The CDR3 consists of 14 residues.

This clonotype appeared a few times. The chain recombines TRBV19 with TRBJ1-5; the D is unclear. Germline assignment: CDR1 LNHDA and CDR2 SQIVND (reference sequence). The CDR3 totals 15 residues. The germline V and J ends were trimmed by 4 bases and 4 bases, with 14 bases remaining between them. CDR3 in DNA: TGTGCCAGTAGTACGACCTTTACGGCTAATCAGCCCCAGCATTTT. Translation gives CASSTTFTANQPQHF.